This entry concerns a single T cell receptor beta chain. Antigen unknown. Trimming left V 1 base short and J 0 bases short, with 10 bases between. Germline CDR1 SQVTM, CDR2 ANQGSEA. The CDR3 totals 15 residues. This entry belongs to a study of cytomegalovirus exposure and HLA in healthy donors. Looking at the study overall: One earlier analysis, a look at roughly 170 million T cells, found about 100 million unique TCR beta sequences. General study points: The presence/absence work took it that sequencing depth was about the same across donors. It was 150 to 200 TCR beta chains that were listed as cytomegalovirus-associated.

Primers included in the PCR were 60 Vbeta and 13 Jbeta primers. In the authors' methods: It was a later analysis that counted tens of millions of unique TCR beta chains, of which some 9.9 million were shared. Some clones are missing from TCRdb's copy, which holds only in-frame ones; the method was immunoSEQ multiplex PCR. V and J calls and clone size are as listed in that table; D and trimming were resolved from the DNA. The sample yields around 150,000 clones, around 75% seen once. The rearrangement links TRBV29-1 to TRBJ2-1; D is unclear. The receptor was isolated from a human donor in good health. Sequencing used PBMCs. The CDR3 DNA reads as TGCAGCGTTGAAGGGTATCCGAGCTCCTACAATGAGCAGTTCTTC. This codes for CSVEGYPSSYNEQFF.